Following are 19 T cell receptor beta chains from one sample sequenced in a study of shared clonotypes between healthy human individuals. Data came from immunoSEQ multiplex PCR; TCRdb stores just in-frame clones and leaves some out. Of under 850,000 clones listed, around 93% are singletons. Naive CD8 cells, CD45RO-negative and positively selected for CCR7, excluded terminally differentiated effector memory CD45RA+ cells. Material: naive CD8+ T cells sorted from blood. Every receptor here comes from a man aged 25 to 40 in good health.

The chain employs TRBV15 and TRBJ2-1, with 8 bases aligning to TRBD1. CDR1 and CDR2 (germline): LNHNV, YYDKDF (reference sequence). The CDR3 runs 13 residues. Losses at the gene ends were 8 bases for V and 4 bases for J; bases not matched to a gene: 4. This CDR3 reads CATQGAGYNEQFF. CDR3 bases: TGTGCCACCCAGGGGGCTGGGTACAATGAGCAGTTCTTC. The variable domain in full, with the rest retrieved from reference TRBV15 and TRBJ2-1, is DAMVIQNPRYQVTQFGKPVTLSCSQTLNHNVMYWYQQKSSQAPKLLFHYYDKDFNNEADTPDNFQSRRPNTSFCFLDIRSPGLGDTAMYLCATQGAGYNEQFFGPGTRLTVL.

CDR3 nucleotide sequence: TGTGCCAGCAGACCCGGGACTAGAGGACAAGAGACCCAGTACTTC. Amino acids: CASRPGTRGQETQYF. The chain combines TRBV27 with TRBJ2-5; 8 bases align to TRBD2. The CDR3 length is 15 residues. CDR1 is MNHEY, CDR2 SMNVEV, per germline (reference sequence). V lost 6 bases, J lost 2 bases, and 8 bases stayed unmatched.

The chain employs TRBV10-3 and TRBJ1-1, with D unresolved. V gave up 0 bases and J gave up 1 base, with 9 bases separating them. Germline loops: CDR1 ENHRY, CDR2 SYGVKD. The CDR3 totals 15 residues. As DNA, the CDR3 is TGTGCCATCAGTGAGTCGGCAGGACCGAACACTGAAGCTTTCTTT. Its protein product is CAISESAGPNTEAFF.

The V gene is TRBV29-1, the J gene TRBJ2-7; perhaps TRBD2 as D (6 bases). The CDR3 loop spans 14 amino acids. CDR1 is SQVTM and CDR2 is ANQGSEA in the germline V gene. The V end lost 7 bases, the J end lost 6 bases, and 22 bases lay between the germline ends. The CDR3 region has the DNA TGCAGCGCCCGGCCGAGGGAGGCTGGGTTCGAGCAGTACTTC. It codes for CSARPREAGFEQYF.

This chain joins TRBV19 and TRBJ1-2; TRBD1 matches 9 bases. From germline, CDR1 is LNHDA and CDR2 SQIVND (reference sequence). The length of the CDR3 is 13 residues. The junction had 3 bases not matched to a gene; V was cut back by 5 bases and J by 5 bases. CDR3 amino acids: CASSDGTGYGYTF. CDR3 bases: TGTGCCAGTAGTGACGGGACAGGGTATGGCTACACCTTC.

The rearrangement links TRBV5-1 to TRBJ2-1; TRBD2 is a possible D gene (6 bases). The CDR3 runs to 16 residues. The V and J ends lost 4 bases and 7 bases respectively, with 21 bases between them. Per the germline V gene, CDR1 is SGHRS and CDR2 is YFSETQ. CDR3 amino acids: CASSPITGGGPNEQFF. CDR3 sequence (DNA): TGCGCCAGCAGCCCCATTACCGGGGGAGGCCCTAATGAGCAGTTCTTC.

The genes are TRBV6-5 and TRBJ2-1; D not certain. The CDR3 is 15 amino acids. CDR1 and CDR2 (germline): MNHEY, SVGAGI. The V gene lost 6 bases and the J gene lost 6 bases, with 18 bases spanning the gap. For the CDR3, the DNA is TGTGCCAGCAGACGAGACGGAACCTTCGTCAATGAGCAGTTCTTC. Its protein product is CASRRDGTFVNEQFF.

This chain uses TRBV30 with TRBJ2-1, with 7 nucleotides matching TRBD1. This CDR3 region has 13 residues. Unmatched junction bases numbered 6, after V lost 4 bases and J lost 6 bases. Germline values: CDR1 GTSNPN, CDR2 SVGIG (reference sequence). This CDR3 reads CAWNQGQINEQFF. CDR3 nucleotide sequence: TGTGCCTGGAACCAGGGACAGATCAATGAGCAGTTCTTC.

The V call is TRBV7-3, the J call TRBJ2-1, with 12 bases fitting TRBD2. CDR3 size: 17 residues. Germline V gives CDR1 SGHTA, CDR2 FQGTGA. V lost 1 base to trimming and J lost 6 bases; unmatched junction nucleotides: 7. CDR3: CASSLNPLAGGFNEQFF. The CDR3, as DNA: TGTGCCAGCAGCTTAAACCCCCTAGCGGGAGGGTTCAATGAGCAGTTCTTC.

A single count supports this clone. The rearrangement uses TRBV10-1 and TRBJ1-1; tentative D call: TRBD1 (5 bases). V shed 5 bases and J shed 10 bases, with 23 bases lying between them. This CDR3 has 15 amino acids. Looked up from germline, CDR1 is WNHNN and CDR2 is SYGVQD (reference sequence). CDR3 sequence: CASSSRTRVELGAFF. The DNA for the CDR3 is TGCGCCAGCAGTTCTCGTACCAGGGTGGAGCTTGGAGCTTTCTTT.

The CDR3 nucleotides read TGTGCCAGCAGTTACGCTGTGGGGATGGAAGCTTTCTTT. Amino acids: CASSYAVGMEAFF. This chain connects TRBV6-5 to TRBJ1-1; D is ambiguous. Germline lookup yields CDR1 MNHEY and CDR2 SVGAGI. The CDR3 loop spans 13 amino acids. Trimming cost V 2 bases and J 8 bases, with 12 bases left between them.

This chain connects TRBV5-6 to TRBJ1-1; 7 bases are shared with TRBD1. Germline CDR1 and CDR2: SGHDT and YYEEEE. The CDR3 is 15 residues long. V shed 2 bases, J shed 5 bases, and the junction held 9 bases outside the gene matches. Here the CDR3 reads CASSFQTGFSTEAFF. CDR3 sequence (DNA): TGTGCCAGCAGCTTTCAGACAGGGTTTTCTACTGAAGCTTTCTTT. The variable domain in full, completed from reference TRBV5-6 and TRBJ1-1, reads DAGVTQSPTHLIKTRGQQVTLRCSPKSGHDTVSWYQQALGQGPQFIFQYYEEEERQRGNFPDRFSGHQFPNYSSELNVNALLLGDSALYLCASSFQTGFSTEAFFGQGTRLTVV.

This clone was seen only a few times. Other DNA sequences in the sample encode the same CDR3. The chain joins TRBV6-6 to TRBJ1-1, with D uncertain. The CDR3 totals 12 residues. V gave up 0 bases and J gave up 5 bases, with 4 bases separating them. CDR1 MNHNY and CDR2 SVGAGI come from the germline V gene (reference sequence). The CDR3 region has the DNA TGTGCCAGCAGTTACTCGCAAACTGAAGCTTTCTTT. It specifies CASSYSQTEAFF.

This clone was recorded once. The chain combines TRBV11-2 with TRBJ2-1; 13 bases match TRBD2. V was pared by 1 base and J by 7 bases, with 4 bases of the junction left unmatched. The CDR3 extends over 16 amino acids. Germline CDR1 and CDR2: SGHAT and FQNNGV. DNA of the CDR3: TGTGCCAGCAGCTTAGGGACTAGCGGGAGCTTTAATGAGCAGTTCTTC. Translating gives CASSLGTSGSFNEQFF.

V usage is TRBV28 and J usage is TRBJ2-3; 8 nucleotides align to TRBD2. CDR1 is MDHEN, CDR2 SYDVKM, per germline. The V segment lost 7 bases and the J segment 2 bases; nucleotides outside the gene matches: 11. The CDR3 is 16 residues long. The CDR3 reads CASTPGTSSYTDTQYF. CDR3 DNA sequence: TGTGCCAGCACACCCGGGACTAGTTCCTACACAGATACGCAGTATTTT.

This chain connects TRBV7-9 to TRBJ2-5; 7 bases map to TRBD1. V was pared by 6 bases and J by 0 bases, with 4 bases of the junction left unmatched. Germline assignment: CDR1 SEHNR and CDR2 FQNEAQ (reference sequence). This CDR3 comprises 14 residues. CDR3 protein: CASSYRGYQETQYF. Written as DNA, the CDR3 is TGTGCCAGCAGTTACAGGGGATACCAAGAGACCCAGTACTTC.

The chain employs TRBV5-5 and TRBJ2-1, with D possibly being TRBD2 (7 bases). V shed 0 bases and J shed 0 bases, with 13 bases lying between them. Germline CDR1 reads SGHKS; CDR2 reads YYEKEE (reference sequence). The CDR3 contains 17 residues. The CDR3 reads CASSLEGGSDSYNEQFF. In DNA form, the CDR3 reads TGTGCCAGCAGCTTGGAGGGGGGGAGTGACTCCTACAATGAGCAGTTCTTC.

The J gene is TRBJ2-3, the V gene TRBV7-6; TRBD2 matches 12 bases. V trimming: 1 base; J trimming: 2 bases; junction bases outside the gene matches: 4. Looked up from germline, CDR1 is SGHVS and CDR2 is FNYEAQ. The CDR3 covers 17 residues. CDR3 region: CASSLGLAGVNTDTQYF. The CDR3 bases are TGTGCCAGCAGCTTAGGACTAGCGGGAGTGAACACAGATACGCAGTATTTT.

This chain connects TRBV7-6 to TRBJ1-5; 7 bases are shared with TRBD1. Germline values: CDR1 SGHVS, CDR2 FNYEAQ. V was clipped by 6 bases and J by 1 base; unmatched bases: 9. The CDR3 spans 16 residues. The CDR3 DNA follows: TGTGCCAGCAGTCAAGGGGGCGACGGAAGCAATCAGCCCCAGCATTTT. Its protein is CASSQGGDGSNQPQHF.